The entry below gives a single T cell receptor beta chain sequence along with its context. This entry comes from a study of blood T cell repertoires in COVID-19. Overall study context: The origin of the acute and convalescent COVID-19 samples was the United States, Italy and Spain.

Produced via immunoSEQ multiplex PCR; TCRdb's table is partial and in-frame only. Here the sample spans approximately 360,000 clones, roughly 80% being singletons. Trimming took off 6 bases at V and 2 bases at J, with 14 bases between the two ends. Germline lookup yields CDR1 LNHDA and CDR2 SQIVND (reference sequence). The CDR3 is 15 amino acids. Recruitment covered some 25 US areas and drew participants whose ages spanned roughly 18 to 100 years. The sequence was collected from a woman aged 50 to 65 who had recovered from COVID-19. This rearrangement joins TRBV19 to TRBJ1-5; possibly TRBD1 for D (5 bases). Sequences were obtained from PBMCs or T cells enriched from blood (not recorded which). The DNA of the CDR3 is TGTGCCAGTAGCTTTGCGGGGGTTGGCAATCAGCCCCAGCATTTT. Protein sequence: CASSFAGVGNQPQHF.